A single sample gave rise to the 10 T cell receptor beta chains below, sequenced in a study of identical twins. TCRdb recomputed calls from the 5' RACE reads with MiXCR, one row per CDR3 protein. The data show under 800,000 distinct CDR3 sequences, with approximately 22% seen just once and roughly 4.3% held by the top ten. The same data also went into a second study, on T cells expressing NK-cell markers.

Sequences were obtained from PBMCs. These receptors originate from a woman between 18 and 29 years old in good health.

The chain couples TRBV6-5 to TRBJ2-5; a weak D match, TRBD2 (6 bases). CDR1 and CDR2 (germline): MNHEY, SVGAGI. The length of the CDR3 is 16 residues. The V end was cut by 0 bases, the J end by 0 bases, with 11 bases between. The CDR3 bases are TGTGCCAGCAGTTACTCGTGGGGCGGGAACCAAGAGACCCAGTACTTC. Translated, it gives CASSYSWGGNQETQYF.

The DNA for the CDR3 is TGTGCCACAACCCCGGGTACTGACGAGCAGTACTTC. The encoded protein is CATTPGTDEQYF. J is TRBJ2-7 and V is TRBV10-3; D gene ambiguous. The V end was cut by 10 bases, the J end by 5 bases, with 15 bases between. Germline values: CDR1 ENHRY, CDR2 SYGVKD. The CDR3 runs to 12 residues.

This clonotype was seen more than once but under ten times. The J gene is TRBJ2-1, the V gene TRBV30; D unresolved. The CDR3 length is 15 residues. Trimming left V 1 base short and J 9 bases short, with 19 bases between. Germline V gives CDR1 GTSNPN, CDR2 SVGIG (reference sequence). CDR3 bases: TGTGCCTGGAGTGCCCCGGATGCCTGGTGGTCTGAGCAGTTCTTC. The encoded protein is CAWSAPDAWWSEQFF.

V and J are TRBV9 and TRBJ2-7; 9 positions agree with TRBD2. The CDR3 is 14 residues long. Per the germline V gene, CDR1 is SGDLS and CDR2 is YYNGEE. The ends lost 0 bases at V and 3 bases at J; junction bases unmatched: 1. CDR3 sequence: CASSVGSGSYEQYF. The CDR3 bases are TGTGCCAGCAGCGTAGGTAGCGGGAGCTACGAGCAGTACTTC.

The CDR3 is CAIRRALNTEAFF. Written as DNA, the CDR3 is TGTGCCATCAGACGGGCCTTGAACACTGAAGCTTTCTTT. V is TRBV10-3 and J is TRBJ1-1; D call uncertain. CDR1 and CDR2 (germline): ENHRY, SYGVKD. The V and J ends lost 6 bases and 0 bases respectively, with 8 bases between them. This CDR3 has 13 amino acids.

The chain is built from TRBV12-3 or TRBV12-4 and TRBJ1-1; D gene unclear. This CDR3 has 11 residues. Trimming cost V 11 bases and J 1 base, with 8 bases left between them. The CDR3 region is CACGRNTEAFF. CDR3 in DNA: TGTGCCTGTGGGCGGAACACTGAAGCTTTCTTT.

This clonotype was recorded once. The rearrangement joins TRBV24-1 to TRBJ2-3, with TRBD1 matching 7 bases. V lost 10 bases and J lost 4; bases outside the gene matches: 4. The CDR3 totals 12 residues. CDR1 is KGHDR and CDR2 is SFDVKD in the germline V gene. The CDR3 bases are TGTGCCACACAGGGGACCGCAGATACGCAGTATTTT. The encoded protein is CATQGTADTQYF.

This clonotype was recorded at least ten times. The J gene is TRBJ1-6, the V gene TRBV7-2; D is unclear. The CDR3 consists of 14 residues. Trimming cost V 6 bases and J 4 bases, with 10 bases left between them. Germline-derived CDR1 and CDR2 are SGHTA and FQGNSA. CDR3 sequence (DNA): TGTGCCAGCAGGGAGGGCCGGTATAATTCACCCCTCCACTTT. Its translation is CASREGRYNSPLHF.

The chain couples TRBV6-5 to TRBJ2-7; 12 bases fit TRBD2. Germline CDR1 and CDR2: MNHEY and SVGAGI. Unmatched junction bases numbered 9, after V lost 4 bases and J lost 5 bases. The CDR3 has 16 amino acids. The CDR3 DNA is TGTGCCAGCAGTTCCACGACTAGCGGGAGATCCCACGAGCAGTACTTC. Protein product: CASSSTTSGRSHEQYF.

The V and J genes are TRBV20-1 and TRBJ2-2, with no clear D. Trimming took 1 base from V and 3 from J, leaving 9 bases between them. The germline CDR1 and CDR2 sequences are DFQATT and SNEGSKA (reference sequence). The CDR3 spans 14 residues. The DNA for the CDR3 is TGCAGTGCTAGAGCTCCGGTGGACACCGGGGAGCTGTTTTTT. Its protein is CSARAPVDTGELFF.